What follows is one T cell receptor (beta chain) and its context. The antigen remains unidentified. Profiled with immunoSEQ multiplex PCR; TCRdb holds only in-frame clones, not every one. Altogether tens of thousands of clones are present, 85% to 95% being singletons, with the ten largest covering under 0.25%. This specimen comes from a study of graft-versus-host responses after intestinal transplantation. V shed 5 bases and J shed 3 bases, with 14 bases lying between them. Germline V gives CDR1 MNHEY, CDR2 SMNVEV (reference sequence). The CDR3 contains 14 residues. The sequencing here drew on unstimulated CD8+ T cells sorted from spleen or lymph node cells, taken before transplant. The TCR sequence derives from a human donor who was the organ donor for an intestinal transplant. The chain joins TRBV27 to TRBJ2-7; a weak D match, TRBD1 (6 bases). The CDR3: CASSNPGQYYEQYF. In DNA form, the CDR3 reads TGTGCCAGCAGTAACCCGGGACAATACTACGAGCAGTACTTC.